Following are 10 T cell receptor beta chains from one sample sequenced in a study of Graves' ophthalmopathy and Graves' hyperthyroidism. TCR beta CDR3 regions were amplified from RNA transcripts. HTBI primers were used in a first-round RT-PCR, which preceded a second-round multiplex PCR. MiXCR was run by TCRdb on the multiplex PCR reads, yielding one entry per CDR3 protein. The profile shows approximately 640,000 distinct CDR3 sequences, about 41% of them singletons. Sequencing input: peripheral blood. Receptors were obtained from an adult man with Graves' ophthalmopathy.

To note about this clonotype: At one boundary the junction diverges from the germline segment, which might be a read error. The chain couples TRBV9 to TRBJ2-5, with D hard to call. This CDR3 is built from 10 residues. Germline V lookup: CDR1 SGDLS, CDR2 YYNGEE. CDR3 in amino acids: CASSVEAQYF. The CDR3 DNA reads as TGTGCCAGCAGCGTAGAGGCCCAGTACTTC.

This clonotype was detected only a few times. The rearrangement links TRBV25-1 to TRBJ1-4, with D perhaps matching TRBD1 (6 bases). Germline assignment: CDR1 MGHDK and CDR2 SYGVNS. This CDR3 region has 13 residues. V was pared by 6 bases and J by 6 bases, with 11 bases between. CDR3 DNA sequence: TGTGCCAGCAGCAGCGGGGGCCATGAAAAACTGTTTTTT. Translation gives CASSSGGHEKLFF.

This clonotype occurred a few times. The chain joins TRBV10-3 to TRBJ2-6; D gene ambiguous. The CDR3 runs to 12 residues. The germline gives CDR1 ENHRY, CDR2 SYGVKD. V lost 5 bases, J lost 4 bases, and 3 bases lay in between. CDR3 in amino acids: CAISSGANVLTF. The CDR3 coding sequence is TGTGCCATCAGTTCCGGGGCCAACGTCCTGACTTTC.

In regard to this clonotype: This may arise from a read error, as a much more abundant clone is one base away. The chain couples TRBV10-3 to TRBJ2-2; 8 bases match TRBD1. CDR1 ENHRY and CDR2 SYGVKD come from the germline V gene. The CDR3 is made up of 15 amino acids. The CDR3 reads CATSERTGLPGELFF. CDR3 coding DNA: TGTGCCACCAGTGAACGGACAGGGCTCCCCGGGGAGCTGTTTTTT.

This clonotype was found once. An end of the junction differs from the germline gene, which may be a read error. The chain recombines TRBV9 with TRBJ1-2; D might be TRBD1 (5 bases). The CDR3 is made up of 13 amino acids. The germline V gene has CDR1 SGDLS and CDR2 YYNGEE. The chain's CDR3 is CASSVSGLYDYTF. CDR3 coding DNA: TGTGCCAGCAGCGTGTCAGGGCTCTATGACTACACCTTC.

The CDR3 coding sequence is TGTGCCAGCAGCCCCTTAGGGGAACAGGGTGGTAATTCACCCCTCCACTTT. It is translated as CASSPLGEQGGNSPLHF. J is TRBJ1-6 and V is TRBV2, with D perhaps matching TRBD1 (6 bases). The V end lost 6 bases, the J end lost 6 bases, and 21 bases lay between the germline ends. The CDR3 totals 17 residues. The germline CDR1 and CDR2 sequences are SNHLY and FYNNEI.

The CDR3 DNA reads as TGTGCCAGCAGCTCCCGACTAGCGGGGGGGCCGTACGAGCAGTACTTC. Its translation: CASSSRLAGGPYEQYF. This chain connects TRBV7-2 to TRBJ2-7; 14 nucleotides agree with TRBD2. The V and J ends lost 4 bases and 4 bases, in that order; junction bases with no gene match: 6. Per the germline V gene, CDR1 is SGHTA and CDR2 is FQGNSA. CDR3 size: 16 residues.

This rearrangement joins TRBV10-3 to TRBJ1-6, with 7 positions matching TRBD1. The junction had 9 bases not matched to a gene; V was cut back by 10 bases and J by 9 bases. CDR3 size: 13 residues. Per germline, CDR1 ENHRY and CDR2 SYGVKD. CDR3 sequence (DNA): TGTGCCAGCAGGGACAGTGAAAGTTCACCCCTCCACTTT. This gives the protein CASRDSESSPLHF.

As concerns this clonotype: A much larger clone differs from this one at a single base, so this may be a read error. The conserved final phenylalanine or tryptophan is absent from the CDR3, which likely points to a read error. The chain links TRBV7-8 to TRBJ1-1; a weak D match, TRBD1 (6 bases). In germline, CDR1 is SGHVS, CDR2 FQNEAQ. Trimming took 5 bases from V and 10 from J, leaving 14 bases between them. CDR3 length equals 12 residues. CDR3 sequence reads: CASSPTRGVAFL. CDR3 bases: TGTGCCAGCAGCCCCACCAGGGGAGTAGCTTTCCTT.

This clonotype was counted many times. The chain employs TRBV29-1 and TRBJ2-5; TRBD1 might be the D (5 bases). V lost 7 bases, J lost 5 bases, and 23 bases lay in between. CDR1 is SQVTM and CDR2 is ANQGSEA in the germline V gene. This CDR3 region has 15 residues. DNA for the CDR3: TGCAGCGCCGCCTCGACGACGGACATCGGGGAGACCCAGTACTTC. It is translated as CSAASTTDIGETQYF.